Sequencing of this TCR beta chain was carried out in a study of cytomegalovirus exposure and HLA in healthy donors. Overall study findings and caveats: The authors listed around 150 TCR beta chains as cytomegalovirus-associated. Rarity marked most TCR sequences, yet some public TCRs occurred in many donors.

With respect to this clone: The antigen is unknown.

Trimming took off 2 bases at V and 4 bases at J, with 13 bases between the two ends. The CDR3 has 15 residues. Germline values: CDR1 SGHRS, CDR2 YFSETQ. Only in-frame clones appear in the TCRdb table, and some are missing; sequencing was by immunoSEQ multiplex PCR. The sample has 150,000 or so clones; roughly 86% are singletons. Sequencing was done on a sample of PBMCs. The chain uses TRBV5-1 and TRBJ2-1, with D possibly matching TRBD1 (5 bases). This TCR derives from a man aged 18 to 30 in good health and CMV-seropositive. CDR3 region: CASSFITGTYNEQFF. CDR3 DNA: TGCGCCAGCAGCTTTATAACAGGAACATACAATGAGCAGTTCTTC.